Shown below are 15 T cell receptor beta chains from a single sample sequenced in a study of T cell responses to AZD1222 COVID-19 vaccine. Measured with immunoSEQ multiplex PCR; TCRdb has only the in-frame clones, and not every one. Of 85,000 to 130,000 clones detected, roughly 86% appear once; the ten largest clones hold 3% to 4%. Specimen: peripheral blood, collected 28 days after the second dose of the MenACWY control vaccine. These receptors came from an adult who received the MenACWY meningococcal vaccine as a control.

V usage is TRBV24-1 and J usage is TRBJ1-4; D is possibly TRBD1 (6 bases). CDR1 is KGHDR and CDR2 is SFDVKD in the germline V gene. Trimming took off 5 bases at V and 0 bases at J, with 9 bases between the two ends. The CDR3 is 15 residues long. The CDR3 protein is CATSGDKATNEKLFF. CDR3 sequence (DNA): TGTGCCACCAGTGGGGACAAAGCAACTAATGAAAAACTGTTTTTT.

The chain carries TRBV11-1 and TRBJ1-4; a possible D gene is TRBD1 (6 bases). The CDR3 covers 14 residues. The V and J ends lost 4 bases and 4 bases respectively, with 10 bases between them. Germline V CDR1 and CDR2: SGHAT, FQDESV (reference sequence). For the CDR3, the DNA is TGTGCCAGCAGCTCCGGACAGAATAATGAAAAACTGTTTTTT. This sequence encodes CASSSGQNNEKLFF.

The rearrangement links TRBV18 to TRBJ1-4; 9 nucleotides match TRBD1. V was clipped by 5 bases and J by 6 bases; unmatched bases: 7. Germline assignment: CDR1 KGHSH and CDR2 LQKENI. CDR3 size: 15 residues. The CDR3 protein is CASSDTGGVYEKLFF. The CDR3, as DNA: TGTGCCAGCTCAGATACAGGGGGCGTGTATGAAAAACTGTTTTTT.

This sequence joins TRBV3-1 (or the pseudogene TRBV3-2) and TRBJ1-1; 8 bases align to TRBD1. Germline CDR1 and CDR2: LGHDT and YNNKEL (reference sequence). CDR3 size: 13 residues. Trimming took 3 bases from V and 6 from J; bases not matched to a gene: 3. For the CDR3, the DNA is TGTGCCAGCAGCCAGGACAGGGAAGCTGAAGCTTTCTTT. This codes for CASSQDREAEAFF.

The rearrangement joins TRBV7-6 to TRBJ2-7; 10 nucleotides line up with TRBD1. Trimming cost V 6 bases and J 0 bases; bases outside gene matches: 5. The CDR3 is made up of 15 amino acids. Germline CDR1 reads SGHVS; CDR2 reads FNYEAQ. The CDR3 DNA reads as TGTGCCAGCAGTTTGGACAGGGGGGTCTCCTACGAGCAGTACTTC. The encoded protein is CASSLDRGVSYEQYF.

CDR3 DNA sequence: TGTGCCAGCAGCTTGGATGGGGCCTCGTGGTTTAATTCACCCCTCCACTTT. Translation gives CASSLDGASWFNSPLHF. The chain uses TRBV5-6 and TRBJ1-6; D may be TRBD1 (5 bases). CDR3 size: 17 residues. CDR1 is SGHDT, CDR2 YYEEEE, per germline. Trimming removed 0 bases at V and 6 bases at J, with 16 bases between. Full variable domain (outside the CDR3, taken from reference TRBV5-6 and TRBJ1-6): DAGVTQSPTHLIKTRGQQVTLRCSPKSGHDTVSWYQQALGQGPQFIFQYYEEEERQRGNFPDRFSGHQFPNYSSELNVNALLLGDSALYLCASSLDGASWFNSPLHFGNGTRLTVT.

The CDR3 region is CASSLTFLDTQYF. The CDR3 DNA reads as TGTGCCAGCAGTTTAACTTTCCTAGATACGCAGTATTTT. The V and J genes are TRBV27 and TRBJ2-3; D not certain. The V end was cut by 2 bases, the J end by 5 bases, with 8 bases between. The germline gives CDR1 MNHEY, CDR2 SMNVEV (reference sequence). The CDR3 length is 13 residues.

The chain uses TRBV18 and TRBJ1-1, with 10 bases fitting TRBD1. In germline, CDR1 is KGHSH, CDR2 LQKENI. CDR3 length: 16 residues. V dropped 6 bases and J dropped 3; count of bases not matched to a gene: 10. The CDR3 DNA sequence: TGTGCCAGCTCCCCGGACAGGGGGGGAACGGACACTGAAGCTTTCTTT. It specifies CASSPDRGGTDTEAFF. The complete variable domain, with remaining parts taken from reference TRBV18 and TRBJ1-1, reads NAGVMQNPRHLVRRRGQEARLRCSPMKGHSHVYWYRQLPEEGLKFMVYLQKENIIDESGMPKERFSAEFPKEGPSILRIQQVVRGDSAAYFCASSPDRGGTDTEAFFGQGTRLTVV.

The sample holds one count of this clone. This chain links TRBV7-9 with TRBJ2-3; 11 nucleotides agree with TRBD2. This CDR3 contains 18 residues. Germline CDR1 SEHNR, CDR2 FQNEAQ (reference sequence). With 2 bases clipped from V and 3 bases from J, the junction kept 10 bases outside the gene matches. Here the CDR3 reads CASSLPRRLAGLTDTQYF. DNA of the CDR3: TGTGCCAGCAGCTTACCCAGGAGACTAGCGGGACTAACAGATACGCAGTATTTT.

The chain uses TRBV4-1 and TRBJ1-2; 10 bases match TRBD1. The CDR3 is made up of 18 amino acids. Looked up from germline, CDR1 is MGHRA and CDR2 is YSYEKL. Losses at the gene ends were 1 base for V and 5 bases for J; bases not matched to a gene: 13. The CDR3 DNA sequence: TGCGCCAGCAGCCAAGCTCCTCGGACAGGGGGAGGGAGTTATGGCTACACCTTC. Translated: CASSQAPRTGGGSYGYTF.

This clone appeared once. This sequence joins TRBV6-6 and TRBJ1-1; unclear D gene. Germline V lookup: CDR1 MNHNY, CDR2 SVGAGI (reference sequence). CDR3 size: 14 residues. The V gene lost 7 bases and the J gene lost 2 bases, with 14 bases spanning the gap. CDR3 region: CASTPSGRNTEAFF. The CDR3 bases are TGTGCCAGCACCCCTTCGGGGAGAAACACTGAAGCTTTCTTT.

This sequence joins TRBV19 and TRBJ1-4; D may be TRBD1 (5 bases). The V gene lost 3 bases and the J gene lost 5 bases, with 10 bases spanning the gap. This CDR3 has 14 residues. CDR1 LNHDA and CDR2 SQIVND come from the germline V gene (reference sequence). The CDR3 spells CASSMGQLNEKLFF. As DNA, the CDR3 is TGTGCCAGTAGTATGGGGCAGCTAAATGAAAAACTGTTTTTT.

The chain combines TRBV29-1 with TRBJ2-7; perhaps TRBD1 as D (5 bases). Germline CDR1 reads SQVTM; CDR2 reads ANQGSEA. Trimming removed 3 bases at V and 7 bases at J, with 22 bases between. There are 15 residues in the CDR3. DNA of the CDR3: TGCAGCGTTGACACGGGCTCCAACTGGCAGGGAGAGCAGTACTTC. This sequence encodes CSVDTGSNWQGEQYF.

The chain combines TRBV11-2 with TRBJ2-5, with D maybe TRBD2 (6 bases). V dropped 2 bases and J dropped 3 bases, with 10 bases sitting between them. The CDR3 is 14 residues long. CDR1 and CDR2 from the germline V gene are SGHAT and FQNNGV. DNA for the CDR3: TGTGCCAGCAGCTTAAGGTGGGGGGAAGAGACCCAGTACTTC. Protein sequence: CASSLRWGEETQYF.

This clone occurred once. CDR3 in DNA: TGTGCCAGCAGCCCGGGGACCGGACAGAGCCGAGCTAACTATGGCTACACCTTC. This encodes CASSPGTGQSRANYGYTF. The chain uses TRBV11-2 and TRBJ1-2; a possible D gene is TRBD1 (6 bases). V was trimmed by 5 bases and J by 0 bases, leaving 22 bases between them. This CDR3 spans 18 amino acids. Germline V CDR1 and CDR2: SGHAT, FQNNGV.